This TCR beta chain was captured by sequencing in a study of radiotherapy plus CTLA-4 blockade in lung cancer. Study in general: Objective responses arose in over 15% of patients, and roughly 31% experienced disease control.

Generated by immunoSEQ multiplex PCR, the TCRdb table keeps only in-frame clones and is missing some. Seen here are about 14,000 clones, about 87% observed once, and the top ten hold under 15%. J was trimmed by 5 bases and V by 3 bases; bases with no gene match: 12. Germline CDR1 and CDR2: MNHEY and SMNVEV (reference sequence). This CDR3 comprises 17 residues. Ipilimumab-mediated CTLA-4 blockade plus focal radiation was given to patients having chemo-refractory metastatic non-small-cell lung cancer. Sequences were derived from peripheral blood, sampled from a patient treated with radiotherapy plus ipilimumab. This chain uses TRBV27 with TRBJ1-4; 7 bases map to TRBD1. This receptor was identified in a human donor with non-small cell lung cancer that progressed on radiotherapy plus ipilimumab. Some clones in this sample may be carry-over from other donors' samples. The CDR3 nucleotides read TGTGCCAGCAGTTTCCTAGGGGGCGCAGCCCAAAATGAAAAACTGTTTTTT. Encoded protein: CASSFLGGAAQNEKLFF.